This T cell receptor (beta chain) was observed in a study of OX40 agonist ivuxolimab in advanced cancers. Across the whole study: Across the patients, intravenous ivuxolimab was delivered every 2 weeks at 0.01 to 10 mg/kg. Partial responses were achieved by three patients, of whom one had hepatocellular carcinoma and two had cutaneous melanoma. Study-wide results and limits: Researchers did not determine the expanded peripheral T cells' antigen specificity.

Here immunoSEQ multiplex PCR was the method, and the copy in TCRdb shows in-frame clones only, minus some. Of approximately 100,000 clones listed, about 91% are singletons. From germline, CDR1 is MNHEY and CDR2 SVGAGI. CDR3 length equals 15 residues. Trimming removed 1 base at V and 6 bases at J, with 13 bases between. As for this clone: Its antigen is as yet unknown.

Collection of blood occurred at baseline, at cycle 4 day 1, and at cycle 7 day 1. Sequencing used CD4+ or CD8+ T cells sorted from blood, obtained in a trial of the OX40 agonist ivuxolimab. This clonotype originated in an adult with an advanced solid tumor such as melanoma, head and neck, liver or kidney cancer. The V and J genes are TRBV6-5 and TRBJ2-1; D gene unclear. In DNA, the CDR3 is TGTGCCAGCAGTTACTTAGGCCCCCCGGCCAATGAGCAGTTCTTC. Translating it yields CASSYLGPPANEQFF.